The 9 T cell receptor delta chains below were found in one sample sequenced in a study of γδ T cells in repeated Plasmodium falciparum infection. Bulk repertoires came from Vgamma9/Vdelta2+ or Vdelta2-negative gammadelta T cells flow-sorted from PBMC. TCRdb re-called the multiplex PCR reads through CATT. The table has about 51,000 delta-chain clones, about 2% seen once. Sequenced input: gamma-delta T cells from blood. The receptors originated from a pool of human donors (malaria-infected and uninfected, not separated).

This clone was seen only a few times. A far larger clone differs by one base, so this is likely a read error. Additional DNA sequences in this sample encode the identical CDR3. The rearrangement joins TRDV2 to TRDJ1, with TRDD3 matching 13 bases. The J gene, not given by TCRdb, was assigned here from a germline match of the nucleotide sequence. Per germline, CDR1 GEAIGNYY and CDR2 EKD. There are 22 residues in the CDR3. Trimming at V came to 0 bases and at J to 4 bases, leaving 22 bases not matched to a gene. The CDR3 sequence: CACDTVLTGGYAKKKHSDKLIF. The CDR3 bases are TGTGCCTGTGACACCGTCTTGACTGGGGGATACGCTAAGAAAAAGCATAGCGATAAACTCATCTTT.

About this clone itself: TCRdb's protein, taken from a much larger clone, differs from this DNA's translation at residue 5, likely owing to a read error; the protein displayed comes from the DNA. The chain recombines TRDV1 with TRDJ1; D is unresolved. TCRdb records no J gene; here it was assigned by comparing the DNA to germline. The CDR3 sequence is 23 residues long. Germline V CDR1 and CDR2: TSWWSYY, QGS. CDR3 sequence (DNA): TGTGCTCTTGGGAAACTAAAATCTTTTGGTTGTAGGCCGACCCAGCGTTCAACCGATAAACTCATCTTT. It encodes CALGKLKSFGCRPTQRSTDKLIF.

This clone occurred many times. This DNA translates differently at residue 12 from the TCRdb protein, which is that of a much larger clone; a read error is likely, and the protein shown is the DNA's own translation. A V gene of TRDV1 was called, but no J gene was assigned. CDR3 length: 14 residues. Germline CDR1 is TSWWSYY and CDR2 is QGS. This chain's CDR3 is CALGGFPFSGKPIF. DNA for the CDR3: TGTGCTCTTGGGGGGTTTCCCTTTAGCGGTAAACCCATCTTT.

Concerning this clone itself: For this DNA, TCRdb reports the protein of a much larger clone, which diverges at residue 13, most likely from a read error; the protein presented here is translated directly from the DNA. This CDR3 is also generated by other DNA sequences in the sample. The chain is built from TRDV1 and TRDJ1; weak D call: TRDD3 (6 bases). Matching the DNA to germline supplied the J gene, which TCRdb does not give. The germline V gene encodes CDR1 TSWWSYY and CDR2 QGS. This CDR3 is built from 22 residues. V lost 2 bases and J lost 3, with 34 bases in between. The CDR3 coding sequence is TGTGCTCTTGGGGAAGCCCATCCGGTATTCCGGTACAGGGGGACATTGGCCGATAAACTCATCTTT. Its translation: CALGEAHPVFRYRGTLADKLIF.

As concerns this clone: TCRdb shows a much larger clone's protein in place of this DNA's translation, and the two differ at residue 14, likely through a read error; the protein shown is translated from the DNA. V is TRDV1 and J is TRDJ1; 9 nucleotides align to TRDD3. Matching the DNA to germline supplied the J gene, which TCRdb does not give. CDR3 size: 24 residues. The germline V gene has CDR1 TSWWSYY and CDR2 QGS. Losses at the gene ends were 2 bases for V and 0 bases for J; bases not matched to a gene: 28. The CDR3 region has the DNA TGTGCTCTTGGGGAAGACCTGTGTTCTCGGGGATACGCTTCCGGTAAAAAGTACACCGATAAACTCATCTTT. Residues: CALGEDLCSRGYASGKKYTDKLIF.

This clone was counted between two and nine times. TCRdb's entry gives the protein of a much larger clone, which mismatches this DNA's translation at residue 15, likely from a read error; the protein reported here is translated from the DNA. The CDR3 loop is CALGELPLSYVGDPCTDKLIF. The CDR3, as DNA: TGTGCTCTTGGGGAACTCCCTCTTTCCTACGTGGGGGATCCTTGCACCGATAAACTCATCTTT. V usage is TRDV1 and J usage is TRDJ1, with D tentatively TRDD3 (8 bases). No J gene was available from TCRdb, and it was assigned here by a germline match of the DNA. Trimming took 0 bases from V and 1 from J, leaving 27 bases between them. This CDR3 contains 21 residues. Per germline, CDR1 TSWWSYY and CDR2 QGS.

On this clone itself: TCRdb's protein, taken from a much larger clone, differs from this DNA's translation at residue 13, likely owing to a read error; the protein displayed comes from the DNA. The chain carries TRDV1 and TRDJ1, with 12 nucleotides matching TRDD3. Assignment of the J gene here rests on matching the DNA to germline, because TCRdb gives none. Germline CDR1 and CDR2: TSWWSYY and QGS. The ends lost 1 base at V and 2 bases at J; junction bases unmatched: 29. This CDR3 comprises 25 residues. The CDR3, as DNA: TGTGCTCTTGGGGAACCCACCTCCTTCCTACGAGCCGATCGGACTGGGGGATACAGTACCGATAAACTCATCTTT. Encoded protein: CALGEPTSFLRADRTGGYSTDKLIF.

This clone was observed many times. Only one base separates this from a far larger clonotype, so it likely reflects a read error. Other DNA sequences in this sample translate to the same CDR3. J is TRDJ1 and V is TRDV2; 9 bases align to TRDD3. This CDR3 is 18 amino acids long. Germline CDR1 reads GEAIGNYY; CDR2 reads EKD. The DNA of the CDR3 is TGCGCCTGTGACACAATTACACTGGGGATACGGTACACCGATAAACTCATCTTT. Residues: CACDTITLGIRYTDKLIF.

In its sample, this clone was seen a few times. The protein in TCRdb stems from a much larger clone and differs at residue 11 from this DNA's translation, likely a read error; here the protein is translated from the DNA. Other DNA sequences in this specimen translate into the identical CDR3. The rearrangement links TRDV3 to TRDJ1; no firm D call. V gave up 5 bases and J gave up 0 bases, with 43 bases separating them. The CDR3 runs to 23 residues. Germline CDR1 and CDR2: TVYSNPD and GDNSRS (reference sequence). Here the CDR3 DNA reads TGTGCCAGACGAGAACTGCAGCCTTACCCCGTCCCCCTCAAAGCCCCGTACACCGATAAACTCATCTTT. It yields the protein CARRELQPYPVPLKAPYTDKLIF.